The clone carrying this TCR beta chain was detected only a few times. Antigen: not known. The CDR3 is 14 residues long. Germline loops: CDR1 SGHVS, CDR2 FNYEAQ. Between the trimmed V and J ends, which lost 5 bases and 6 bases, there was a span of 14 bases. One entry per CDR3 protein results from TCRdb running MiXCR on the 5' RACE reads. The profile shows hundreds of thousands of distinct CDR3 sequences, roughly an eighth of them singletons. The data derive from a study of T cells after yellow fever vaccination. Overall study findings and caveats: Researchers cautioned that FACS-sorted repertoires could harbor abundant clonotypes contaminating from the bulk population.

Sequenced here: PBMCs, sampled on the day of the yellow fever booster vaccination. This rearrangement joins TRBV7-6 to TRBJ2-1; possible D gene TRBD2, 5 bases. The source of this sequence is a man aged 25-45 years who received the YFV17D yellow fever vaccine. CDR3 nucleotides: TGTGCCAGCAGCGCCGCGCTAGGAGGCAATGAGCAGTTCTTC. Amino acids: CASSAALGGNEQFF.